A single sample gave rise to the 9 T cell receptor beta chains below, sequenced in a study of blood T cell repertoires in COVID-19. TCRdb keeps only in-frame clones here, not all; method: immunoSEQ multiplex PCR. The data hold 77,000 or so clones, with roughly 90% observed a single time. The specimen sequenced was peripheral blood. Receptors originate from a man aged 45-65 years with active COVID-19.

This chain connects TRBV28 to TRBJ2-2, with 7 bases fitting TRBD1. Germline V gives CDR1 MDHEN, CDR2 SYDVKM. The CDR3 is 17 residues long. V was pared by 5 bases and J by 3 bases, with 12 bases of the junction left unmatched. The CDR3 sequence: CASSPRGFRFDTGELFF. CDR3 nucleotides: TGTGCCAGCAGTCCCAGGGGGTTCCGGTTTGACACCGGGGAGCTGTTTTTT.

The V and J genes are TRBV27 and TRBJ1-2, with D unresolved. Germline V gene lookup returns CDR1 MNHEY and CDR2 SMNVEV (reference sequence). The CDR3 has 11 residues. Trimming left V 6 bases short and J 6 bases short, with 8 bases between. The CDR3 nucleotides read TGTGCCAGCAGGTCAAGCGATGGCTACACCTTC. It is translated as CASRSSDGYTF.

The J gene is TRBJ2-2, the V gene TRBV3-1 (or the pseudogene TRBV3-2); TRBD2 might be the D (6 bases). The CDR3 spans 15 residues. Germline CDR1 and CDR2: LGHDT and YNNKEL (reference sequence). The ends were cut back, 5 bases at V and 4 bases at J, with 14 bases in the middle. The CDR3 sequence is CASSGGGRGTGELFF. CDR3 nucleotides: TGTGCCAGCAGCGGAGGAGGGCGGGGCACCGGGGAGCTGTTTTTT.

V is TRBV6-5 and J is TRBJ1-2; D is undetermined. CDR3 length: 13 amino acids. The V gene's germline CDR1 is MNHEY and CDR2 SVGAGI. Trimming left V 6 bases short and J 3 bases short, with 11 bases between. CDR3 region: CASREGGHYGYTF. CDR3 DNA sequence: TGTGCCAGCAGAGAGGGAGGTCACTATGGCTACACCTTC.

This clone was detected only once. This CDR3 is CASSQDFQDTQYF. In nucleotides, the CDR3 is TGTGCCAGCAGCCAAGATTTTCAAGATACGCAGTATTTT. This rearrangement joins TRBV3-1 (or the pseudogene TRBV3-2) to TRBJ2-3; D gene ambiguous. The V gene's germline CDR1 is LGHDT and CDR2 YNNKEL (reference sequence). CDR3 size: 13 residues. Trimming stripped 0 bases from V and 5 bases from J, with 6 bases between.

The chain employs TRBV6-6 and TRBJ2-7; D perhaps matches TRBD1 (6 bases). The germline CDR1 and CDR2 sequences are MNHNY and SVGAGI (reference sequence). The CDR3 runs to 15 residues. V shed 2 bases and J shed 3 bases, with 14 bases lying between them. CDR3 residues: CASSYGGRDLYEQYF. For the CDR3, the DNA is TGTGCCAGCAGTTACGGGGGCAGGGATCTCTACGAGCAGTACTTC.

The chain has TRBV20-1 and TRBJ2-3; 9 bases are shared with TRBD2. With 3 bases clipped from V and 4 bases from J, the junction kept 5 bases outside the gene matches. CDR3 size: 14 residues. Germline loops: CDR1 DFQATT, CDR2 SNEGSKA (reference sequence). CDR3 protein: CSASSAGGPDTQYF. The CDR3 DNA sequence: TGCAGTGCTAGTTCCGCGGGAGGGCCAGATACGCAGTATTTT.

V usage is TRBV6-4 and J usage is TRBJ2-1; tentative D call: TRBD2 (5 bases). The ends were cut back, 5 bases at V and 5 bases at J, with 25 bases in the middle. The CDR3 totals 18 residues. Germline CDR1 is MRHNA and CDR2 is SNTAGT. In DNA form, the CDR3 reads TGTGCCAGCAGTACCACCCTTTTGTCGGCTAGGCGGGACAATGAGCAGTTCTTC. It encodes CASSTTLLSARRDNEQFF.

This chain joins TRBV28 and TRBJ1-2, with unresolved D. This CDR3 has 12 residues. Germline V gives CDR1 MDHEN, CDR2 SYDVKM. Trimming removed 7 bases from V and 6 bases from J, with 12 bases in between. The CDR3 nucleotides read TGTGCCAGCACCCTAAGCTCTAATGGCTACACCTTC. It specifies CASTLSSNGYTF.